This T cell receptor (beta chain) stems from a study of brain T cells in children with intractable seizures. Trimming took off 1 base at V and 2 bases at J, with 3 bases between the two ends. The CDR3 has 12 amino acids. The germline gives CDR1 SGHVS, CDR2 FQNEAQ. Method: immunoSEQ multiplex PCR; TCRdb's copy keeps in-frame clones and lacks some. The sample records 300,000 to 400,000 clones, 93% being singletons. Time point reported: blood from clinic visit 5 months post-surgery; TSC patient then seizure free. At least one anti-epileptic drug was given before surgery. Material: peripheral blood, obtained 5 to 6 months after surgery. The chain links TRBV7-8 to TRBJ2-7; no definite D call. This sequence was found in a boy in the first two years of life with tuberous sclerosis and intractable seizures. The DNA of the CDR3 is TGTGCCAGCAGCTTAGAAGCCTACGAGCAGTACTTC. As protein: CASSLEAYEQYF.